This TCR beta chain stems from a study of neurological immune-mediated disorders. TCRdb analysed the 5' RACE reads with MiXCR anew, one entry per CDR3 protein. The table has roughly 100,000 distinct CDR3 sequences, approximately 10% seen once. Time point described: longitudinal time-point 3. This clonotype was picked up a small number of times. The V end was cut by 1 base, the J end by 5 bases, with 9 bases between. The CDR3 has 13 amino acids. Germline V gene lookup returns CDR1 SGHRS and CDR2 YFSETQ. The specimen was PBMCs. The source of this sequence is a female donor with HTLV-1-associated myelopathy (HAM/TSP). The V gene is TRBV5-1, the J gene TRBJ1-2; D ambiguous. Here the CDR3 DNA reads TGCGCCAGCAGCTTGCTCCCGGCGTATGGCTACACCTTC. Translating it yields CASSLLPAYGYTF.